The entry below describes one T cell receptor beta chain. A J-beta primer mix and a sample-barcoded 5' primer were used in a second PCR of about 7 to 12 cycles. TCRdb re-analysed the 5' RACE reads in MiXCR, keeping a single row per CDR3 protein. Counted here are just over 800,000 distinct CDR3 sequences, 62% occurring once; the ten biggest clones make up about 30%. This record comes from a study of blood T cells in healthy people across ages. The CDR3 covers 13 residues. Trimming shortened V by 8 bases and J by 4 bases, and 14 bases separated the two germline ends. CDR1 and CDR2 from the germline V gene are ENHRY and SYGVKD.

The receptor was isolated from a man aged 30 to 45 in good health. Sequences were obtained from blood. The chain has TRBV10-3 and TRBJ1-2; D might be TRBD1 (5 bases). CDR3 loop: CAIYQGDSYGYTF. The CDR3 DNA is TGTGCCATCTATCAGGGCGACAGCTATGGCTACACCTTC.